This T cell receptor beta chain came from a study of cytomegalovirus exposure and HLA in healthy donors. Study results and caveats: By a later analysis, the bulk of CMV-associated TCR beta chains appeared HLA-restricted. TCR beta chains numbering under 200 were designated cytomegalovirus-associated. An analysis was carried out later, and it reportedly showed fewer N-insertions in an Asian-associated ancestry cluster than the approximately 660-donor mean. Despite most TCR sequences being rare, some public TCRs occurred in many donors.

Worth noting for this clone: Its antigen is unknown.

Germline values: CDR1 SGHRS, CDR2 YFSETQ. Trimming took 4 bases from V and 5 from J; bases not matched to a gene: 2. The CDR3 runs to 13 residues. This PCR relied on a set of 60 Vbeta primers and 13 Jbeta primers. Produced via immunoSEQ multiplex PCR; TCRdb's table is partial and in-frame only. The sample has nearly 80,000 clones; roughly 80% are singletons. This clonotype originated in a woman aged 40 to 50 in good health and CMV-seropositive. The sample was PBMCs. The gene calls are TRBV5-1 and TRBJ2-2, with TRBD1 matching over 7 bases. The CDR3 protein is CASSKGQTGELFF. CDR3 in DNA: TGCGCCAGCAGCAAGGGACAGACCGGGGAGCTGTTTTTT. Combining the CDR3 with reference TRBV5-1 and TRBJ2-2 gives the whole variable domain KAGVTQTPRYLIKTRGQQVTLSCSPISGHRSVSWYQQTPGQGLQFLFEYFSETQRNKGNFPGRFSGRQFSNSRSEMNVSTLELGDSALYLCASSKGQTGELFFGEGSRLTVL.